Each of the 16 T cell receptor beta chains below was sequenced from the same sample in a study of T cells in women clearing cervical HPV infection. Data came from immunoSEQ multiplex PCR; TCRdb stores just in-frame clones and leaves some out. The sample totals some 43,000 clones. The sample comprised blood buffy coat. These receptors came from a woman aged 18-70 years with a cervical HPV16 infection that either progressed to CIN3+ or cleared (not recorded which).

A remark on this clone: The read terminates 3 residues before the CDR3 end, so the remaining end is supplied by the germline J gene. The chain combines TRBV7-9 with TRBJ2-3; D is possibly TRBD1 (5 bases). The CDR3 runs to 13 residues. The germline gives CDR1 SEHNR, CDR2 FQNEAQ (reference sequence). CDR3 bases read: TGTGCCAGCAGCTTCTGGGGCAATCAGCCG. Amino acids: CASSFWGNQP. The full CDR3 reads CASSFWGNQPQYF.

As to this clone: The read stops 3 residues short of the end of the CDR3; the missing end is completed from the germline J gene. The chain couples TRBV20-1 to TRBJ2-3; 8 bases align to TRBD2. Germline CDR1 is DFQATT and CDR2 is SNEGSKA (reference sequence). The CDR3 sequence is 15 residues long. V shed 1 base and J 0 bases; nucleotides not matched to a gene: 3. The sequenced part of the CDR3 DNA is TGCAGTGCTAGAGCACTAGCGGATAGCACAGATACG. Its translation is CSARALADSTDT. The complete CDR3 reads CSARALADSTDTQYF.

To note about this clone: The CDR3 end falls 3 residues outside the read, so it is completed with the germline J gene. This chain connects TRBV5-6 to TRBJ2-3; weak D call: TRBD2 (6 bases). In germline, CDR1 is SGHDT, CDR2 YYEEEE. This CDR3 comprises 15 residues. The CDR3 sequence: CASSLGPGVQETQYF. The covered CDR3 bases are TGTGCCAGCAGCTTGGGCCCGGGGGTCCAAGAGACG.

As regards this clone: The read terminates 3 residues before the CDR3 end, so the remaining end is supplied by the germline J gene. V is TRBV20-1 and J is TRBJ1-5, with a possible D match to TRBD1 (6 bases). This CDR3 has 16 residues. Between the trimmed V and J ends, which lost 0 bases and 1 base, there was a span of 13 bases. Per the germline V gene, CDR1 is DFQATT and CDR2 is SNEGSKA (reference sequence). Here the CDR3 reads CSARDLGGRSNQPQHF. CDR3 bases read: TGCAGTGCTAGAGATCTAGGGGGAAGGAGCAATCAGCCC.

Notes on this clone: The DNA ends 3 residues before the CDR3 does, and the rest of the CDR3 is filled in from the germline J gene. The rearrangement joins TRBV20-1 to TRBJ1-6, with TRBD1 matching over 8 bases. Germline CDR1 DFQATT, CDR2 SNEGSKA (reference sequence). The CDR3 runs 14 residues. The V and J ends lost 5 bases and 7 bases, in that order; junction bases with no gene match: 7. The part of the CDR3 DNA that was read is TGCAGTGCTGGAAGGCACAGGGGGAATTCACCC. Amino acids: CSAGRHRGNSP. The CDR3, in full, reads CSAGRHRGNSPLHF.

Of note for this clone: The CDR3 end falls 3 residues outside the read, so it is completed with the germline J gene. The chain recombines TRBV28 with TRBJ1-2, with D perhaps matching TRBD1 (6 bases). Germline CDR1 reads MDHEN; CDR2 reads SYDVKM. The ends were cut back, 1 base at V and 5 bases at J, with 8 bases in the middle. The CDR3 loop spans 13 amino acids. The CDR3: CASSLFQGYGYTF. The CDR3 DNA, read in part, is TGTGCCAGCAGTTTATTTCAGGGGTATGGC.

The sequenced part of the CDR3 DNA is TGTGCCAGCAGCTACCACGGCGGGACG. Its protein product is CASSYHGGT. The entire CDR3 reads CASSYHGGTQYF. The J gene is TRBJ2-3, the V gene TRBV7-2, with D possibly TRBD2 on 5 matching bases. Read data end 3 residues before the CDR3 end; the end is taken from the germline J gene. The CDR3 covers 12 residues. Germline V gene lookup returns CDR1 SGHTA and CDR2 FQGNSA.

CDR3 region: CASSRDSPYEQYF. The part of the CDR3 DNA that was read is TGTGCCAGCAGCCGGGACAGCCCCTACGAG. The chain combines TRBV27 with TRBJ2-7; TRBD1 matches 7 bases. The read is 3 residues too short to cover the CDR3 end, so that end is filled in from the germline J gene. The CDR3 consists of 13 residues. In germline, CDR1 is MNHEY, CDR2 SMNVEV (reference sequence). The V gene end was trimmed by 6 bases and the J gene end by 2 bases; junction bases not matched to a gene: 4.

In regard to this clone: Coverage ceases 3 residues before the CDR3 finishes, and the germline J gene fills in the end. The gene calls are TRBV7-2 and TRBJ1-5, with 7 bases identical to TRBD1. The junction had 4 bases not matched to a gene; V was cut back by 5 bases and J by 3 bases. The V gene's germline CDR1 is SGHTA and CDR2 FQGNSA. This CDR3 has 14 amino acids. CDR3 bases read: TGTGCCAGCAGCCCTGGGACAGCCAATCAGCCC. This codes for CASSPGTANQP. The complete CDR3 sequence is CASSPGTANQPQHF. Full variable domain (outside the CDR3, taken from reference TRBV7-2 and TRBJ1-5): GAGVSQSPSNKVTEKGKDVELRCDPISGHTALYWYRQSLGQGLEFLIYFQGNSAPDKSGLPSDRFSAERTGGSVSTLTIQRTQQEDSAVYLCASSPGTANQPQHFGDGTRLSIL.

CDR3 DNA, as far as it was read: TGCGCCAGCAGCCAGAAGACAGGACCAACTAATGAAAAA. As protein: CASSQKTGPTNEK. The full CDR3 is CASSQKTGPTNEKLFF. The chain has TRBV4-1 and TRBJ1-4; maybe TRBD1 (6 bases). Sequencing ends 3 residues short of the CDR3 end; the germline J gene provides the rest. V shed 3 bases and J shed 0 bases, with 11 bases lying between them. The CDR3 consists of 16 residues. The germline gives CDR1 MGHRA, CDR2 YSYEKL.

To note about this clone: The CDR3 end lies 3 residues beyond the end of the read and is filled in from the germline J gene. This rearrangement joins TRBV2 to TRBJ2-7; D perhaps matches TRBD1 (6 bases). This CDR3 comprises 14 residues. CDR1 and CDR2 (germline): SNHLY, FYNNEI. Trimming pared 8 bases from V and 3 bases from J, leaving 17 bases between. The DNA read from the CDR3 is TGTGCCAGCTGGAAAGGGGACACGCGCTACGAG. It is translated as CASWKGDTRYE. The CDR3 reads in full as CASWKGDTRYEQYF.

About this clone: From the germline J gene comes the end of the CDR3, since the read stops 3 residues before it. This chain joins TRBV2 and TRBJ2-2, with TRBD1 as a possible D gene (5 bases). This CDR3 is 15 amino acids long. Germline CDR1 reads SNHLY; CDR2 reads FYNNEI. CDR3 in amino acids: CASSDQGRLGSPLFF. The sequenced CDR3 bases are TGTGCCAGCAGTGACCAGGGTCGCTTGGGTTCACCG. The full variable domain, in which reference TRBV2 and TRBJ2-2 provide the parts outside the CDR3, is EPEVTQTPSHQVTQMGQEVILRCVPISNHLYFYWYRQILGQKVEFLVSFYNNEISEKSEIFDDQFSVERPDGSNFTLKIRSTKLEDSAMYFCASSDQGRLGSPLFFGEGSRLTVL.

The covered CDR3 bases are TGTGCCAGCAGCCCCGCCCAGGGGGCGCGGTGGGACTATGGC. It is translated as CASSPAQGARWDYG. The whole CDR3 sequence is CASSPAQGARWDYGYTF. This chain uses TRBV4-2 with TRBJ1-2, with TRBD1 identical over 8 bases. Read coverage stops 3 residues before the CDR3 terminus; the germline J gene supplies the remainder. Germline CDR1 LGHNA, CDR2 YNFKEQ. CDR3 length equals 17 residues. Losses at the gene ends were 4 bases for V and 3 bases for J; bases not matched to a gene: 13.

On this clone itself: The CDR3 end is not reached by the read, which stops 3 residues before it; the germline J gene fills it in. V gene TRBV11-3 combines with J gene TRBJ2-7; either TRBD1 or TRBD2 may fit D (6 bases each). CDR3 length: 13 amino acids. The V end lost 4 bases, the J end lost 3 bases, and 10 bases lay between the germline ends. Germline V CDR1 and CDR2: SGHNT, YENEEA. CDR3 DNA (partial): TGTGCCAGCAGCTCCAGGGGAGGCTACGAG. It codes for CASSSRGGYE. The full CDR3 sequence reads CASSSRGGYEQYF.

A note on this clone: The missing CDR3 end, 3 residues past where the read stops, is filled in from the germline J gene. The chain links TRBV18 to TRBJ1-6, with 11 bases matching TRBD1. CDR3 length: 17 residues. Per the germline V gene, CDR1 is KGHSH and CDR2 is LQKENI. V dropped 0 bases and J dropped 10; count of bases not matched to a gene: 8. The CDR3 spells CASSPPGGQGARSPLHF. Partial CDR3 DNA: TGTGCCAGCTCACCACCGGGTGGACAGGGGGCTCGATCACCC. Supplemented by reference TRBV18 and TRBJ1-6, the full variable domain reads NAGVMQNPRHLVRRRGQEARLRCSPMKGHSHVYWYRQLPEEGLKFMVYLQKENIIDESGMPKERFSAEFPKEGPSILRIQQVVRGDSAAYFCASSPPGGQGARSPLHFGNGTRLTVT.

Notes on this clone: The read gets to within 3 residues of the CDR3 end, and the germline J gene fills in the rest. The gene calls are TRBV7-3 and TRBJ2-1, with TRBD2 matching over 14 bases. The V gene end was trimmed by 2 bases and the J gene end by 2 bases; junction bases not matched to a gene: 2. Germline V lookup: CDR1 SGHTA, CDR2 FQGTGA. This CDR3 is built from 17 residues. CDR3 DNA, as far as it was read: TGTGCCAGCAGCTTAGCGACTAGCGGGGGGGCCTACAATGAG. It translates to CASSLATSGGAYNE. The whole CDR3 protein is CASSLATSGGAYNEQFF.